The 29 T cell receptor beta chains presented below share a single source sample, sequenced in a study of OX40 agonist ivuxolimab in advanced cancers. The protocol was immunoSEQ multiplex PCR, while the TCRdb copy is restricted to in-frame clones and leaves out a portion. Among some 58,000 clones listed, approximately 86% were seen once. Sequenced here: CD4+ or CD8+ T cells sorted from blood, sampled in a trial of the OX40 agonist ivuxolimab. The receptors stem from an adult with an advanced solid tumor such as melanoma, head and neck, liver or kidney cancer.

The chain is built from TRBV7-8 and TRBJ2-1; the D is unclear. Per the germline V gene, CDR1 is SGHVS and CDR2 is FQNEAQ. V lost 3 bases to trimming and J lost 4 bases, with 13 bases between them. This CDR3 region has 15 residues. CDR3 residues: CASSFETESYNEQFF. The DNA of the CDR3 is TGTGCCAGCAGCTTTGAGACCGAAAGTTACAATGAGCAGTTCTTC.

J is TRBJ2-3 and V is TRBV10-3; D unresolved. Germline V CDR1 and CDR2: ENHRY, SYGVKD. This CDR3 is built from 13 residues. V shed 0 bases and J shed 6 bases, with 7 bases lying between them. The CDR3 DNA is TGTGCCATCAGTGAGTCGAGGTCCGATACGCAGTATTTT. Its translation is CAISESRSDTQYF.

V usage is TRBV7-3 and J usage is TRBJ2-5; the D is unclear. CDR3 length equals 13 residues. The germline gives CDR1 SGHTA, CDR2 FQGTGA. V was pared by 2 bases and J by 2 bases, with 6 bases between. In DNA, the CDR3 is TGTGCCAGCAGCTTAGCACCTCAAGAGACCCAGTACTTC. Translated: CASSLAPQETQYF.

The chain has TRBV28 and TRBJ2-5, with D perhaps matching TRBD2 (6 bases). The CDR3 has 13 amino acids. V was cut by 4 bases and J by 0 bases, with 6 bases left in between. Germline V lookup: CDR1 MDHEN, CDR2 SYDVKM. Written as DNA, the CDR3 is TGTGCCAGCAGTTGGACTAACCAAGAGACCCAGTACTTC. Its protein is CASSWTNQETQYF.

This rearrangement joins TRBV7-2 to TRBJ2-2, with TRBD1 as a possible D gene (6 bases). CDR1 is SGHTA and CDR2 is FQGNSA in the germline V gene. There are 15 residues in the CDR3. V was trimmed by 1 base and J by 3 bases, leaving 9 bases between them. The CDR3: CASSLGAGDTGELFF. In nucleotides, the CDR3 is TGTGCCAGCAGCTTAGGGGCAGGGGACACCGGGGAGCTGTTTTTT.

The chain carries TRBV5-1 and TRBJ1-6; a possible D gene is TRBD1 (6 bases). The CDR3 is 16 amino acids. CDR1 and CDR2 from the germline V gene are SGHRS and YFSETQ. V lost 9 bases and J 6 bases, leaving 22 bases between the germline ends. CDR3 in amino acids: CAIPDGTLESNSPLHF. The CDR3 DNA is TGCGCCATACCCGACGGGACACTCGAGTCTAATTCACCCCTCCACTTT.

This chain joins TRBV9 and TRBJ1-4; weak D call: TRBD1 (6 bases). V gave up 0 bases and J gave up 1 base, with 10 bases separating them. Germline V gives CDR1 SGDLS, CDR2 YYNGEE. This CDR3 has 16 amino acids. The CDR3 DNA follows: TGTGCCAGCAGCGTAGAGCAGGGGATAACTAATGAAAAACTGTTTTTT. Protein: CASSVEQGITNEKLFF.

The V call is TRBV2, the J call TRBJ2-1; 11 bases are a match to TRBD2. The CDR3 runs 15 residues. Unmatched junction bases numbered 10, after V lost 6 bases and J lost 9 bases. The germline gives CDR1 SNHLY, CDR2 FYNNEI. The CDR3 DNA follows: TGTGCCAGCAGGCTACTAGCGGGAGACTCCGGTGAGCAGTTCTTC. This gives the protein CASRLLAGDSGEQFF.

This clone was counted between two and nine times. The chain recombines TRBV2 with TRBJ1-5, with D uncertain. Germline CDR1 SNHLY, CDR2 FYNNEI. CDR3 length equals 19 residues. V lost 11 bases and J lost 1, with 30 bases in between. The CDR3 DNA is TGTGCCGGTTCCACATTAAGGCAGGAGAGTGGCGGAAGCAATCAGCCCCAGCATTTT. It translates to CAGSTLRQESGGSNQPQHF.

The J gene is TRBJ1-2, the V gene TRBV19; perhaps TRBD1 as D (5 bases). The CDR3 covers 12 residues. Per the germline V gene, CDR1 is LNHDA and CDR2 is SQIVND (reference sequence). Trimming removed 5 bases at V and 9 bases at J, with 13 bases between. The CDR3 sequence is CASSSGPWSYTF. In DNA form, the CDR3 reads TGTGCCAGTAGTTCAGGGCCTTGGAGCTACACCTTC.

The J gene is TRBJ1-1, the V gene TRBV4-3; 9 nucleotides agree with TRBD1. V lost 3 bases, J lost 6 bases, and 5 bases stayed unmatched. The CDR3 has 14 residues. Germline V gives CDR1 LGHNA, CDR2 YSLEER. CDR3 DNA: TGCGCCAGCAGCCAGGGGGACAGGGCGGCTGAAGCTTTCTTT. Encoded protein: CASSQGDRAAEAFF.

The CDR3 nucleotides read TGTGCCAGTAGTATGCCTGGGACAGGGAATGAAAAACTGTTTTTT. It yields the protein CASSMPGTGNEKLFF. The V gene is TRBV19, the J gene TRBJ1-4; the match to TRBD1 covers 9 bases. The CDR3 consists of 15 residues. Germline V CDR1 and CDR2: LNHDA, SQIVND (reference sequence). J gave up 5 bases and V 3 bases, and 4 bases lay outside the gene matches.

The chain is built from TRBV28 and TRBJ2-5, with D uncertain. The CDR3 runs 14 residues. Germline V CDR1 and CDR2: MDHEN, SYDVKM. Trimming shortened V by 2 bases and J by 1 base, and 8 bases separated the two germline ends. CDR3 sequence: CASSLKSGQETQYF. CDR3 sequence (DNA): TGTGCCAGCAGTTTAAAATCGGGCCAAGAGACCCAGTACTTC.

This clone was detected only once. The chain couples TRBV4-2 to TRBJ2-4; a weak D match, TRBD2 (6 bases). This CDR3 has 15 residues. Trimming removed 2 bases at V and 9 bases at J, with 17 bases between. Per germline, CDR1 LGHNA and CDR2 YNFKEQ. The CDR3 protein is CASSQFLGMEGIQYF. The CDR3 DNA sequence: TGTGCCAGCAGCCAATTCTTGGGGATGGAGGGCATTCAGTACTTC.

The chain joins TRBV4-3 to TRBJ1-2; D is perhaps TRBD1 (5 bases). This CDR3 region has 13 residues. The V end lost 4 bases, the J end lost 8 bases, and 14 bases lay between the germline ends. Germline V lookup: CDR1 LGHNA, CDR2 YSLEER. The CDR3 loop reads CASSPGLEDGYTF. For the CDR3, the DNA is TGCGCCAGCAGCCCGGGACTCGAAGACGGCTACACCTTC.

The CDR3 reads CASSQNQRRETQYF. CDR3 sequence (DNA): TGTGCCAGCAGCCAAAATCAGCGACGAGAGACCCAGTACTTC. This sequence joins TRBV4-2 and TRBJ2-5; no clear D. The CDR3 runs 14 residues. Germline V gene lookup returns CDR1 LGHNA and CDR2 YNFKEQ. V lost 2 bases, J lost 4 bases, and 11 bases lay in between.

This clone was seen once. The chain joins TRBV5-5 to TRBJ2-5, with D perhaps TRBD2 (5 bases). The length of the CDR3 is 14 residues. The ends were cut back, 3 bases at V and 1 base at J, with 10 bases in the middle. In germline, CDR1 is SGHKS, CDR2 YYEKEE (reference sequence). The CDR3 protein is CASSSDYIQETQYF. The CDR3 nucleotides are TGTGCCAGCAGCTCAGACTACATCCAAGAGACCCAGTACTTC.

The gene calls are TRBV19 and TRBJ2-1; the match to TRBD2 covers 15 bases. CDR3 length equals 16 residues. Germline values: CDR1 LNHDA, CDR2 SQIVND (reference sequence). The V and J ends lost 7 bases and 8 bases, in that order; junction bases with no gene match: 9. The CDR3 reads CASNSIRTSGRDEQFF. The CDR3 DNA reads as TGTGCCAGTAATTCTATAAGGACTAGCGGGAGGGATGAGCAGTTCTTC.

The chain uses TRBV30 and TRBJ1-1; D is perhaps TRBD1 (6 bases). The CDR3 is 14 residues long. Germline CDR1 is GTSNPN and CDR2 is SVGIG (reference sequence). Trimming cost V 2 bases and J 8 bases, with 18 bases left between them. The CDR3 sequence: CAWSTGQLNSEAFF. The CDR3, as DNA: TGTGCCTGGAGTACAGGACAGTTAAATTCAGAAGCTTTCTTT.

The CDR3 is CASSLLPGASGSGELFF. In DNA, the CDR3 is TGTGCCAGCAGCTTACTTCCGGGGGCTAGCGGGAGCGGGGAGCTGTTTTTT. V and J are TRBV7-3 and TRBJ2-2; TRBD2 agrees at 10 bases. The CDR3 length is 17 residues. Germline CDR1 reads SGHTA; CDR2 reads FQGTGA. Germline trimming cut 2 bases from V and 7 bases from J; bases unmatched to any gene: 10.

The V gene is TRBV20-1, the J gene TRBJ2-1; perhaps D is TRBD1 or TRBD2 (5 bases each). Germline CDR1 DFQATT, CDR2 SNEGSKA (reference sequence). Trimming cost V 7 bases and J 8 bases, with 12 bases left between them. The length of the CDR3 is 11 residues. This CDR3 is CSGGVLHEQFF. The CDR3 bases are TGCAGTGGAGGGGTCCTCCATGAGCAGTTCTTC.

The chain is built from TRBV19 and TRBJ2-3; D uncertain. V gave up 3 bases and J gave up 2 bases, with 18 bases separating them. Germline V gene lookup returns CDR1 LNHDA and CDR2 SQIVND (reference sequence). The length of the CDR3 is 17 residues. The CDR3 DNA reads TGTGCCAGTAGTATGTATGGAAGGTTCCAGCACACAGATACGCAGTATTTT. This translates into CASSMYGRFQHTDTQYF.

The chain has TRBV4-1 and TRBJ2-5; D gene ambiguous. Germline assignment: CDR1 MGHRA and CDR2 YSYEKL. The CDR3 covers 14 residues. The V and J ends lost 4 bases and 4 bases respectively, with 13 bases between them. In nucleotides, the CDR3 is TGCGCCAGCAGCCGTCTAATCCGTGGAGAGACCCAGTACTTC. Its protein is CASSRLIRGETQYF.

CDR3 protein: CASSLGGRVSYEQYF. In nucleotides, the CDR3 is TGTGCCAGCAGCTTAGGGGGGCGGGTCTCCTACGAGCAGTACTTC. The chain carries TRBV11-2 and TRBJ2-7; D might be TRBD1 (6 bases). The V end was cut by 1 base, the J end by 0 bases, with 10 bases between. The CDR3 contains 15 residues. The germline V gene encodes CDR1 SGHAT and CDR2 FQNNGV.

CDR3 residues: CASSPRAGNSYNEQFF. CDR3 in DNA: TGTGCCAGCAGCCCACGAGCGGGCAACTCCTACAATGAGCAGTTCTTC. V usage is TRBV9 and J usage is TRBJ2-1, with D possibly matching TRBD2 (6 bases). V lost 4 bases to trimming and J lost 0 bases, with 14 bases between them. The germline V gene encodes CDR1 SGDLS and CDR2 YYNGEE. The CDR3 length is 16 residues.

This rearrangement joins TRBV5-1 to TRBJ2-3, with a weak D call TRBD1 (6 bases). Trimming pared 4 bases from V and 0 bases from J, leaving 12 bases between. This CDR3 comprises 15 residues. Germline values: CDR1 SGHRS, CDR2 YFSETQ. CDR3 sequence reads: CASSPRTASTDTQYF. The CDR3 nucleotides are TGCGCCAGCAGCCCCCGGACAGCCAGCACAGATACGCAGTATTTT.

The genes are TRBV9 and TRBJ2-3, with D perhaps TRBD1 or TRBD2 (5 bases each). The CDR3 has 15 amino acids. Trimming stripped 2 bases from V and 2 bases from J, with 12 bases between. Germline assignment: CDR1 SGDLS and CDR2 YYNGEE. Written as DNA, the CDR3 is TGTGCCAGCAGCGTCCGGGACCAAATCACAGATACGCAGTATTTT. Residues: CASSVRDQITDTQYF.

The chain carries TRBV30 and TRBJ1-1; tentatively, D is TRBD1 (5 bases). This CDR3 has 17 amino acids. The germline CDR1 and CDR2 sequences are GTSNPN and SVGIG (reference sequence). Trimming stripped 2 bases from V and 0 bases from J, with 19 bases between. As DNA, the CDR3 is TGTGCCTGGAGTTTCCCTTCTGGGGACTTTATGAACACTGAAGCTTTCTTT. Translated: CAWSFPSGDFMNTEAFF.

V gene TRBV19 combines with J gene TRBJ1-2, with D perhaps TRBD1 (5 bases). This CDR3 spans 16 amino acids. Per germline, CDR1 LNHDA and CDR2 SQIVND (reference sequence). The V and J ends lost 7 bases and 6 bases respectively, with 24 bases between them. The CDR3 DNA is TGTGCCAGTACCACACTCAACCCGGCCAGGGCGGATGGCTACACCTTC. Translating it yields CASTTLNPARADGYTF.